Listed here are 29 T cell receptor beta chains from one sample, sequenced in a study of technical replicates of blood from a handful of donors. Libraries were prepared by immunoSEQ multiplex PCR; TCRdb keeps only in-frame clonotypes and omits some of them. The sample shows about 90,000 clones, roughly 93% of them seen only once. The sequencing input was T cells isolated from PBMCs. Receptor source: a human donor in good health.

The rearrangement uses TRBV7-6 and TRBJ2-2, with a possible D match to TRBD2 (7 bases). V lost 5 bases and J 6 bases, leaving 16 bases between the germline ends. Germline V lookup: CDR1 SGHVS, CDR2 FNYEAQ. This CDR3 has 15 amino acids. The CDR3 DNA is TGTGCCAGCAGCGAGGGGCGGGGGCGGTCCGGGGAGCTGTTTTTT. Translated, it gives CASSEGRGRSGELFF.

DNA for the CDR3: TGTGCCAGCAGACGAGAACAGGGGGCCACTGAAGCTTTCTTT. Protein product: CASRREQGATEAFF. V usage is TRBV6-5 and J usage is TRBJ1-1; 9 bases agree with TRBD1. V gave up 6 bases and J gave up 4 bases; unmatched junction bases: 6. Germline V gene sequence: CDR1 MNHEY, CDR2 SVGAGI. This CDR3 contains 14 residues.

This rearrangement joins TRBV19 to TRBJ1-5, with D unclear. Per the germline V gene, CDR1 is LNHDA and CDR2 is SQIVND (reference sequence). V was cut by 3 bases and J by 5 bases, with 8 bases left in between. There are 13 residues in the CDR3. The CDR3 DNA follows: TGTGCCAGTAGTATCACCAGTTATCAGCCCCAGCATTTT. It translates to CASSITSYQPQHF.

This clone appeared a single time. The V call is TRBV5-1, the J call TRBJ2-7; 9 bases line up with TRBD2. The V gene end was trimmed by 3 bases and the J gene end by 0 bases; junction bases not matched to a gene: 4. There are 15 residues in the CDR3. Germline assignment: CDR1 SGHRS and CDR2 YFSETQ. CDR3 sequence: CASSSLAGSSYEQYF. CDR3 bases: TGCGCCAGCAGCTCCCTAGCGGGGTCCTCCTACGAGCAGTACTTC.

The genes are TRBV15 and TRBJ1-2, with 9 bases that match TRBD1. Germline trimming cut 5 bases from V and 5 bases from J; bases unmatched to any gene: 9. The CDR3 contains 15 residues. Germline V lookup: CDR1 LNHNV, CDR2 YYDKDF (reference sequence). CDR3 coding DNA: TGTGCCACCAGCTGGGAACGGGACAGGGCGTATGGCTACACCTTC. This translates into CATSWERDRAYGYTF.

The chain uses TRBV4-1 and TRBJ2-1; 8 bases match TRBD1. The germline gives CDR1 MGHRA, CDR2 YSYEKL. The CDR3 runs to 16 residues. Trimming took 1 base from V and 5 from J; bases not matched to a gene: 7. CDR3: CASSQALGQVDNEQFF. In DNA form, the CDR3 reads TGCGCCAGCAGCCAAGCTCTGGGACAGGTAGACAATGAGCAGTTCTTC.

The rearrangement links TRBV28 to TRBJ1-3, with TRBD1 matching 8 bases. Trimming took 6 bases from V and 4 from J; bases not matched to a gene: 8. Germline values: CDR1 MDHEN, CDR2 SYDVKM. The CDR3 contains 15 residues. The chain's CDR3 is CASSPTGAAGNTIYF. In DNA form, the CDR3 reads TGTGCCAGCAGCCCGACAGGGGCTGCCGGAAACACCATATATTTT.

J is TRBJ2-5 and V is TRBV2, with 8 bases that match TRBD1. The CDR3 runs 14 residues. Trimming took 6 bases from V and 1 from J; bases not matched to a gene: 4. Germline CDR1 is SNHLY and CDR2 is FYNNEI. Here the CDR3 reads CASRDTGGQETQYF. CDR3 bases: TGTGCCAGCAGGGATACAGGGGGCCAAGAGACCCAGTACTTC.

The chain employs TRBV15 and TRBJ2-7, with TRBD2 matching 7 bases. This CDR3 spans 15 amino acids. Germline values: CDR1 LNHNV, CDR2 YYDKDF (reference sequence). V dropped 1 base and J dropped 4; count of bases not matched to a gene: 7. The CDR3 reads CATSRAGEGTYEQYF. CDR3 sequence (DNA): TGTGCCACCAGCAGAGCTGGGGAGGGGACGTACGAGCAGTACTTC.

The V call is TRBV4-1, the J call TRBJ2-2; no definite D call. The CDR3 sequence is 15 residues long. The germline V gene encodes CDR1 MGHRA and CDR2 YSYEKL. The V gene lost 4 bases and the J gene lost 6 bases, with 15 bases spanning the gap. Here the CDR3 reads CASSLPAARPGELFF. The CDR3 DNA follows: TGCGCCAGCAGCCTCCCCGCGGCCCGTCCCGGGGAGCTGTTTTTT.

CDR3: CASSLVGIYAKNIQYF. Written as DNA, the CDR3 is TGCGCCAGCAGCTTGGTCGGGATATACGCCAAAAACATTCAGTACTTC. The chain is built from TRBV5-1 and TRBJ2-4; maybe TRBD2 (5 bases). In germline, CDR1 is SGHRS, CDR2 YFSETQ. Trimming shortened V by 0 bases and J by 1 base, and 11 bases separated the two germline ends. CDR3 length: 16 residues.

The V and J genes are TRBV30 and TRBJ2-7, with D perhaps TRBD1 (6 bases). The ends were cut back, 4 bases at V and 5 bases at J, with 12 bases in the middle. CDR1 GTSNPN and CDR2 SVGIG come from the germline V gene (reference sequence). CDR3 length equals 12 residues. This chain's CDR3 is CAWNPGTHEQYF. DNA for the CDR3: TGTGCCTGGAACCCCGGGACACACGAGCAGTACTTC.

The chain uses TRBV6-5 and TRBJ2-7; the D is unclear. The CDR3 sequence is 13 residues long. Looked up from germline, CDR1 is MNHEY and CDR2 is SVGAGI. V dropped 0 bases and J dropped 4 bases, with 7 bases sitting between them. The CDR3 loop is CASSYSSTYEQYF. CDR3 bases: TGTGCCAGCAGTTACTCGTCTACGTACGAGCAGTACTTC.

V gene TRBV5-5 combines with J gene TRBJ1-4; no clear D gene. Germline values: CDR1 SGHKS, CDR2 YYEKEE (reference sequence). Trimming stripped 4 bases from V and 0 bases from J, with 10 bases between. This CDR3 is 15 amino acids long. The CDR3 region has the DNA TGTGCCAGCAGCCAATCCGGGACAACTAATGAAAAACTGTTTTTT. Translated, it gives CASSQSGTTNEKLFF.

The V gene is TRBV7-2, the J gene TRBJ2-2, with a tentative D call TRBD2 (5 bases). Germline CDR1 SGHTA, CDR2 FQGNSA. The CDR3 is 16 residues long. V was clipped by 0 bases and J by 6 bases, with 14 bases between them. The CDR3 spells CASSLALRLASGELFF. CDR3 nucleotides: TGTGCCAGCAGCTTAGCCTTGCGGCTAGCTTCCGGGGAGCTGTTTTTT.

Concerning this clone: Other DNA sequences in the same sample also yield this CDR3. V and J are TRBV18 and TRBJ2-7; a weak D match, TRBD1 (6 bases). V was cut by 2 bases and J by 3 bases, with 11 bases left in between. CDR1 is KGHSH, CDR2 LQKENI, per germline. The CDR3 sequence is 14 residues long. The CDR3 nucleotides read TGTGCCAGCTCACCAGGGAGACAGGACTACGAGCAGTACTTC. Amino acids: CASSPGRQDYEQYF. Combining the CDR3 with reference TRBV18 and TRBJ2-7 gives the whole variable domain NAGVMQNPRHLVRRRGQEARLRCSPMKGHSHVYWYRQLPEEGLKFMVYLQKENIIDESGMPKERFSAEFPKEGPSILRIQQVVRGDSAAYFCASSPGRQDYEQYFGPGTRLTVT.

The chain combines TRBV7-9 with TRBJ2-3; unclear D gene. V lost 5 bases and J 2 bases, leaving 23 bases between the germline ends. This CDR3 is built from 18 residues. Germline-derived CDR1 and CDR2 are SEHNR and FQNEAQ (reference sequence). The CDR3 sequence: CASSPLPVMKPNTDTQYF. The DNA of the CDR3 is TGTGCCAGCAGCCCCCTCCCCGTAATGAAGCCAAACACAGATACGCAGTATTTT.

In DNA, the CDR3 is TGCGCCAGCAGCCAAGATTTGACAGGGGGGGCGAATGGCTACACCTTC. Translated: CASSQDLTGGANGYTF. The V gene is TRBV4-1, the J gene TRBJ1-2; 9 bases are shared with TRBD1. The V and J ends lost 0 bases and 6 bases, in that order; junction bases with no gene match: 8. The CDR3 has 16 amino acids. Germline CDR1 reads MGHRA; CDR2 reads YSYEKL.

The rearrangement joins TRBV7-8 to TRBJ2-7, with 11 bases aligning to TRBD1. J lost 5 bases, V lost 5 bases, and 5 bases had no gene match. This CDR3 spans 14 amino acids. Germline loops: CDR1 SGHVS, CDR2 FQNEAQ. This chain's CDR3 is CASSPDRGLDEQYF. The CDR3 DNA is TGTGCCAGCAGCCCGGACAGGGGGCTCGACGAGCAGTACTTC.

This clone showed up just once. CDR3 region: CASSFDRTLMNTEAFF. In DNA form, the CDR3 reads TGTGCCAGCAGCTTCGACAGAACCCTCATGAACACTGAAGCTTTCTTT. This chain connects TRBV7-9 to TRBJ1-1, with D perhaps matching TRBD1 (5 bases). Trimming removed 3 bases from V and 0 bases from J, with 14 bases in between. The germline V gene encodes CDR1 SEHNR and CDR2 FQNEAQ (reference sequence). This CDR3 region has 16 residues.

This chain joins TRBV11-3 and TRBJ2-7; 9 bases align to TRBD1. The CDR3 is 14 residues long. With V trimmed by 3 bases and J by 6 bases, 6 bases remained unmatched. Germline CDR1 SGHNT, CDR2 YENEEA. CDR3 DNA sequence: TGTGCCAGCAGCTTTGGGACAGGGTCCATCGAGCAGTACTTC. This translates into CASSFGTGSIEQYF.

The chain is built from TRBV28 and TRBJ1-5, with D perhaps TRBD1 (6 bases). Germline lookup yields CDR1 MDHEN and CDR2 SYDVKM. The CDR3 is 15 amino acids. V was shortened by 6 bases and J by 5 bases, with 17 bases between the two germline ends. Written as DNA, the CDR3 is TGTGCCAGCAGGCCAGAAGGGGGTTGGGATCAGCCCCAGCATTTT. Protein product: CASRPEGGWDQPQHF.

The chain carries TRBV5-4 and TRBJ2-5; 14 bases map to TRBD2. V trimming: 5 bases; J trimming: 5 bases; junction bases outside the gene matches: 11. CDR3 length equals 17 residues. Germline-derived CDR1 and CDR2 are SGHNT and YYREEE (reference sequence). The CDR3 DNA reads TGTGCCAGCAGGGCGGGACTAGCGGGAGAGGGTGACGAGACCCAGTACTTC. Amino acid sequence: CASRAGLAGEGDETQYF.

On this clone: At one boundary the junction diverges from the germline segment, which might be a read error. The CDR3 is CASTLTGSLNTGELFF. CDR3 coding DNA: TGTGCCAGCACCTTGACAGGGAGCCTGAACACCGGGGAGCTGTTTTTT. The J gene is TRBJ2-2, the V gene TRBV5-5, with 7 nucleotides matching TRBD1. CDR3 length equals 16 residues. Germline V gene lookup returns CDR1 SGHKS and CDR2 YYEKEE (reference sequence).

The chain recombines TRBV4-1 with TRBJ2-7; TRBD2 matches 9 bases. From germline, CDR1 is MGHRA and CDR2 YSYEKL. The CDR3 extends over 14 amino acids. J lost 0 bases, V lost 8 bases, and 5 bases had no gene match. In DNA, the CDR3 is TGCGCCAGCGGGAGGACTAGCGACTCCTACGAGCAGTACTTC. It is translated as CASGRTSDSYEQYF.

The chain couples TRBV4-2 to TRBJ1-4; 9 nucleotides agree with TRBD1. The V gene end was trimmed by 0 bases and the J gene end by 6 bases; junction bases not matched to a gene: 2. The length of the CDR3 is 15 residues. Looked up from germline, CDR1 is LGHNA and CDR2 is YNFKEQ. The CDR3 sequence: CASSQETGGDEKLFF. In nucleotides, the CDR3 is TGTGCCAGCAGCCAAGAGACAGGGGGGGATGAAAAACTGTTTTTT.

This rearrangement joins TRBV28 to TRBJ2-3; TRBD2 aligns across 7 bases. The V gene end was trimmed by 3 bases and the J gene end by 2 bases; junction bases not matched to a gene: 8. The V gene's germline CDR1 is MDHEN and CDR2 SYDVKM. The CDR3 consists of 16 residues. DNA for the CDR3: TGTGCCAGCAGTTTTTGGAGCGGGATGGACACAGATACGCAGTATTTT. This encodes CASSFWSGMDTDTQYF.

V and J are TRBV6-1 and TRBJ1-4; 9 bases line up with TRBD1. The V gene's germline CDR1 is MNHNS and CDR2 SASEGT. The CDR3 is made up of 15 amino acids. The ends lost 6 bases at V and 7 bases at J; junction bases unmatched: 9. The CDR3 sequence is CASRSPGQGPEKLFF. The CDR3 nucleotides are TGTGCCAGCAGATCACCGGGACAGGGACCTGAAAAACTGTTTTTT.

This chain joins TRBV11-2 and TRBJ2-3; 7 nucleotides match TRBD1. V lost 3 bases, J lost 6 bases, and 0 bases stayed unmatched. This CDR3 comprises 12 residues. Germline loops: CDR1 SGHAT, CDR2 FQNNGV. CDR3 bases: TGTGCCAGCAGCTTGGGACAGGATACGCAGTATTTT. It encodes CASSLGQDTQYF.